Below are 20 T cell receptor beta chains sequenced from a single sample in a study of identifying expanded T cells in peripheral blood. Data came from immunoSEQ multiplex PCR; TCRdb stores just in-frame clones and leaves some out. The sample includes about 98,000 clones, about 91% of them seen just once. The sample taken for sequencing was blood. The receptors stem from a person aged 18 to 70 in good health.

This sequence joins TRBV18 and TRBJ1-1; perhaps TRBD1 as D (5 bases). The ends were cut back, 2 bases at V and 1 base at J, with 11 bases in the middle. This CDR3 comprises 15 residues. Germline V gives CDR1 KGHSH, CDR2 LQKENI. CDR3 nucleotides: TGTGCCAGCTCACCAGGGGGGAATCCGAACACTGAAGCTTTCTTT. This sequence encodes CASSPGGNPNTEAFF.

CDR3 coding DNA: TGTGCCTGGAGTGTATATAGTGGGGCCAGGGGGGATTCACCCCTCCACTTT. Its translation is CAWSVYSGARGDSPLHF. The chain couples TRBV30 to TRBJ1-6; 7 positions match TRBD1. This CDR3 has 17 amino acids. CDR1 is GTSNPN and CDR2 is SVGIG in the germline V gene (reference sequence). V gave up 0 bases and J gave up 8 bases; unmatched junction bases: 13.

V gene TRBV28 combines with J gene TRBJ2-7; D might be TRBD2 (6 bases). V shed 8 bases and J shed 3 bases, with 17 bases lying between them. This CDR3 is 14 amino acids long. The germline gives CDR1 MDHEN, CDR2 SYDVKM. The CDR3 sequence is CASRRGSTIYEQYF. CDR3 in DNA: TGTGCCAGCCGCCGGGGGAGTACTATCTACGAGCAGTACTTC.

The DNA of the CDR3 is TGTGCCAGCAGCGATGGGGGCACCGGGGAGCTGTTTTTT. It yields the protein CASSDGGTGELFF. V usage is TRBV7-3 and J usage is TRBJ2-2, with D perhaps assigned TRBD1 or TRBD2 (5 bases each). Between the trimmed V and J ends, which lost 5 bases and 4 bases, there was a span of 8 bases. This CDR3 is 13 amino acids long. Germline V gives CDR1 SGHTA, CDR2 FQGTGA.

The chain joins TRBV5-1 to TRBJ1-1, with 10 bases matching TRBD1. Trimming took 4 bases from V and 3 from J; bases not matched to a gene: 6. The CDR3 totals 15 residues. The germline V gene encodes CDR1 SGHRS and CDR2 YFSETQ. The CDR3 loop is CASSRQGAQDTEAFF. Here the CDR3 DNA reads TGCGCCAGCAGCCGACAGGGGGCGCAGGACACTGAAGCTTTCTTT.

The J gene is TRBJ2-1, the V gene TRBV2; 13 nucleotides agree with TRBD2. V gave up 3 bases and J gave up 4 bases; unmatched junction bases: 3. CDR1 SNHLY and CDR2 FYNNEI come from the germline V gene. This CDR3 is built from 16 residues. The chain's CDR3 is CASSEWTSGRYNEQFF. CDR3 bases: TGTGCCAGCAGTGAGTGGACTAGCGGGAGATACAATGAGCAGTTCTTC.

CDR3 sequence reads: CASSSAGANYGYTF. The CDR3 DNA reads TGTGCCAGCAGCTCGGCAGGGGCCAACTATGGCTACACCTTC. J is TRBJ1-2 and V is TRBV7-3; D is possibly TRBD1 (6 bases). The V gene lost 4 bases and the J gene lost 2 bases, with 11 bases spanning the gap. Germline CDR1 reads SGHTA; CDR2 reads FQGTGA. The CDR3 spans 14 residues. The full variable domain, rest sourced from reference TRBV7-3 and TRBJ1-2, is GAGVSQTPSNKVTEKGKYVELRCDPISGHTALYWYRQSLGQGPEFLIYFQGTGAADDSGLPNDRFFAVRPEGSVSTLKIQRTERGDSAVYLCASSSAGANYGYTFGSGTRLTVV.

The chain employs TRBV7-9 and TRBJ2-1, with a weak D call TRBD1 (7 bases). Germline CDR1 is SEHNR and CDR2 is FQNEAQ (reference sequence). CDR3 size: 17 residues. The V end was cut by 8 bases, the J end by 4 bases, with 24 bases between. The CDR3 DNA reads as TGTGCCAGCCAACCTATAAGGGGGCAGGGAGGTTACAATGAGCAGTTCTTC. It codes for CASQPIRGQGGYNEQFF.

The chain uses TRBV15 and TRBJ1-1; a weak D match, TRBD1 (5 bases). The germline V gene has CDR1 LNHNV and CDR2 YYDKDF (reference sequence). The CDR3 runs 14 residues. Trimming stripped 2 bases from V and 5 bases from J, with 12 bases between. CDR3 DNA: TGTGCCACCAGCAGACCGGGACCAGGAACTGAAGCTTTCTTT. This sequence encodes CATSRPGPGTEAFF.

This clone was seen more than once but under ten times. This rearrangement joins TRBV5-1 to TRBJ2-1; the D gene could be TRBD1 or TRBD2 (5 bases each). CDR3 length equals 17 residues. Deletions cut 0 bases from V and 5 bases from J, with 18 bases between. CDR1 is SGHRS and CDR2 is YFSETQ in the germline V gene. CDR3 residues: CASSLARDPGTHNEQFF. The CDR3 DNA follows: TGCGCCAGCAGCTTGGCACGGGACCCTGGGACCCACAATGAGCAGTTCTTC. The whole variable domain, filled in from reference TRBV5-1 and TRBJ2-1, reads KAGVTQTPRYLIKTRGQQVTLSCSPISGHRSVSWYQQTPGQGLQFLFEYFSETQRNKGNFPGRFSGRQFSNSRSEMNVSTLELGDSALYLCASSLARDPGTHNEQFFGPGTRLTVL.

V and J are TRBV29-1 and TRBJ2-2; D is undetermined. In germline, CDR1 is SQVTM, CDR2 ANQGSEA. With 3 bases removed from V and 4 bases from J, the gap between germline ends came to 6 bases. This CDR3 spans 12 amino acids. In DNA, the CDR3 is TGCAGCGTTGATAGGCCCACCGGGGAGCTGTTTTTT. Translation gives CSVDRPTGELFF.

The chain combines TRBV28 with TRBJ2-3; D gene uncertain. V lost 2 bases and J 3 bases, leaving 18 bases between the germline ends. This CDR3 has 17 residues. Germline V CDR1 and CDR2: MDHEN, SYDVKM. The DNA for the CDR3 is TGTGCCAGCAGTTTAACCCCAAGAACCCGAAGTACAGATACGCAGTATTTT. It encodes CASSLTPRTRSTDTQYF.

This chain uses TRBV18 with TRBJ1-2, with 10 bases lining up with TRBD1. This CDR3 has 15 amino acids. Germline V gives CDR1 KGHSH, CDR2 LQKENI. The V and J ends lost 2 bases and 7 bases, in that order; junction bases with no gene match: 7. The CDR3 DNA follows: TGTGCCAGCTCACCAACCGGGACAGGGGTTGTTGGCTACACCTTC. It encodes CASSPTGTGVVGYTF.

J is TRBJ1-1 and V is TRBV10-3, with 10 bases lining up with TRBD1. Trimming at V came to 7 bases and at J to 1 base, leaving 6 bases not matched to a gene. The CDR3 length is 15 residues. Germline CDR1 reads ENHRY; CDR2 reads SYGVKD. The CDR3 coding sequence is TGTGCCATCACCACGACAGGGGGCGCGAACACTGAAGCTTTCTTT. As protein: CAITTTGGANTEAFF.

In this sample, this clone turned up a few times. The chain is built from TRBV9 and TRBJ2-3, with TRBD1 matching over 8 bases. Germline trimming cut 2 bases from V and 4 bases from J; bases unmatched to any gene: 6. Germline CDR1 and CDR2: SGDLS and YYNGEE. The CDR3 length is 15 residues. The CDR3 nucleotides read TGTGCCAGCAGCGTGACAGGGGTATGGGCAGATACGCAGTATTTT. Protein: CASSVTGVWADTQYF.

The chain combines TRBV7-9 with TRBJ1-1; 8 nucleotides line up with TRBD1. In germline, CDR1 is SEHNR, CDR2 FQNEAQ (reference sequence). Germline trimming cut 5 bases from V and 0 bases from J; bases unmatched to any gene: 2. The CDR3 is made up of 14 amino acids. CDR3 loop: CASSPGQVNTEAFF. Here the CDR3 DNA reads TGTGCCAGCAGCCCGGGACAGGTGAACACTGAAGCTTTCTTT. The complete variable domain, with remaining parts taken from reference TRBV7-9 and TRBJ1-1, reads DTGVSQNPRHKITKRGQNVTFRCDPISEHNRLYWYRQTLGQGPEFLTYFQNEAQLEKSRLLSDRFSAERPKGSFSTLEIQRTEQGDSAMYLCASSPGQVNTEAFFGQGTRLTVV.

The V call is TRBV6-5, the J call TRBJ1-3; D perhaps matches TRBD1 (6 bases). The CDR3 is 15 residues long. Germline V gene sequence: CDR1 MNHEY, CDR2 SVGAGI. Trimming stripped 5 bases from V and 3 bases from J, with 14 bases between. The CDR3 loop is CASSPRAGVGNTIYF. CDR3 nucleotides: TGTGCCAGCAGTCCTAGGGCAGGGGTTGGAAACACCATATATTTT.

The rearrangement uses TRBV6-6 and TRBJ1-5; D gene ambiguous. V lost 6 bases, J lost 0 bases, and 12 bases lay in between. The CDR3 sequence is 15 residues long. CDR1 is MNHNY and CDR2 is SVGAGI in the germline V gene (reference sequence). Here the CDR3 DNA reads TGTGCCAGCAGACACGTCTCCCATAGCAATCAGCCCCAGCATTTT. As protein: CASRHVSHSNQPQHF.

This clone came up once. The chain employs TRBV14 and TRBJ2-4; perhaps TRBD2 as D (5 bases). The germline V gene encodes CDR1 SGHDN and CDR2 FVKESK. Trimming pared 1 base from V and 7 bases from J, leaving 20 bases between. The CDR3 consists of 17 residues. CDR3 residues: CASSQARSPLLGNIQYF. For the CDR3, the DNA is TGTGCCAGCAGCCAAGCGCGTTCCCCCCTACTAGGGAACATTCAGTACTTC.

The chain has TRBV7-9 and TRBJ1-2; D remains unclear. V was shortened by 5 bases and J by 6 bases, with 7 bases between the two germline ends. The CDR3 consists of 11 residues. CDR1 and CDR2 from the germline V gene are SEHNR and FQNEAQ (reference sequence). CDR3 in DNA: TGTGCCAGCAGCCCCCGCGATGGCTACACCTTC. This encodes CASSPRDGYTF.